These 16 T cell receptor beta chains were sequenced from one sample in a study of cytomegalovirus exposure and HLA in healthy donors. The PCR was carried out with 60 Vbeta primers and 13 Jbeta primers. TCRdb's table, derived via immunoSEQ multiplex PCR, lists solely in-frame clones and lacks some. In the table there are approximately 110,000 clones, more than 65% of which are singletons. Specimen: PBMCs. These receptors came from a woman in her twenties or thirties in good health and CMV-seronegative.

The chain links TRBV14 to TRBJ1-2, with 7 bases fitting TRBD1. CDR1 is SGHDN and CDR2 is FVKESK in the germline V gene. This CDR3 spans 13 amino acids. The V segment lost 3 bases and the J segment 8 bases; nucleotides outside the gene matches: 6. This chain's CDR3 is CASSHQTGKGYTF. CDR3 nucleotides: TGTGCCAGCAGCCACCAGACAGGGAAAGGCTACACCTTC.

The chain combines TRBV5-3 with TRBJ2-7; the D gene is possibly TRBD2 (6 bases). TRBV5-3 is labeled an ORF, and its function is uncertain. V was trimmed by 0 bases and J by 2 bases, leaving 15 bases between them. The length of the CDR3 is 16 residues. In DNA, the CDR3 is TGTGCCAGAAGCTTGGATTTGCGGGGTCCCACCTACGAGCAGTACTTC. Its translation: CARSLDLRGPTYEQYF.

The table lists this clone with a count of one. The chain links TRBV27 to TRBJ1-4; no firm D call. V was shortened by 2 bases and J by 6 bases, with 13 bases between the two germline ends. There are 15 residues in the CDR3. CDR1 is MNHEY, CDR2 SMNVEV, per germline (reference sequence). The CDR3 coding sequence is TGTGCCAGCAGTTTAACAGCCAACGCTCATGAAAAACTGTTTTTT. Amino acids: CASSLTANAHEKLFF.

The CDR3 sequence: CASSQDGDRAGEDTEAFF. The CDR3 coding sequence is TGCGCCAGCAGCCAAGATGGGGACAGGGCGGGGGAGGACACTGAAGCTTTCTTT. The chain carries TRBV4-1 and TRBJ1-1, with 9 bases matching TRBD1. Per the germline V gene, CDR1 is MGHRA and CDR2 is YSYEKL. With V trimmed by 0 bases and J by 3 bases, 11 bases remained unmatched. The CDR3 loop spans 18 amino acids.

This clone turned up a few times. The chain links TRBV19 to TRBJ1-5; D perhaps matches TRBD1 (6 bases). The CDR3 is 14 amino acids. V was shortened by 3 bases and J by 6 bases, with 12 bases between the two germline ends. Germline CDR1 is LNHDA and CDR2 is SQIVND (reference sequence). DNA of the CDR3: TGTGCCAGTAGTATTCGGGACACAGGTCAGCCCCAGCATTTT. It yields the protein CASSIRDTGQPQHF.

The chain recombines TRBV5-6 with TRBJ2-2; TRBD2 agrees at 12 bases. Germline V CDR1 and CDR2: SGHDT, YYEEEE. The CDR3 is 19 amino acids. V lost 0 bases to trimming and J lost 2 bases; unmatched junction nucleotides: 8. Here the CDR3 reads CASSLDSGLAGFNTGELFF. DNA for the CDR3: TGTGCCAGCAGCTTGGACTCCGGACTAGCGGGGTTTAACACCGGGGAGCTGTTTTTT.

CDR3 sequence: CASSQDRDLTYEQYF. The CDR3 bases are TGTGCCAGCAGCCAGGACCGGGACTTAACCTACGAGCAGTACTTC. The chain couples TRBV4-2 to TRBJ2-5; perhaps TRBD2 as D (6 bases). Judging by the DNA end, TRBJ2-7 fits better; the J call may be wrong. The CDR3 is 15 residues long. CDR1 and CDR2 (germline): LGHNA, YNFKEQ.

The rearrangement uses TRBV7-9 and TRBJ2-5, with D perhaps TRBD1 (6 bases). CDR3 length: 16 residues. Per germline, CDR1 SEHNR and CDR2 FQNEAQ (reference sequence). V lost 4 bases and J 5 bases, leaving 20 bases between the germline ends. The CDR3 spells CASSSHAPRQAETQYF. CDR3 bases: TGTGCCAGCAGCTCCCATGCCCCGAGACAGGCGGAGACCCAGTACTTC.

This clone has only a few counts. The chain links TRBV30 to TRBJ2-7; 7 bases agree with TRBD1. CDR1 and CDR2 from the germline V gene are GTSNPN and SVGIG (reference sequence). The ends lost 1 base at V and 2 bases at J; junction bases unmatched: 2. This CDR3 contains 13 residues. Here the CDR3 DNA reads TGTGCCTGGAGTGAAACAGGGGCCTACGAGCAGTACTTC. Translating gives CAWSETGAYEQYF.

The chain links TRBV18 to TRBJ2-7, with 8 positions matching TRBD2. Germline CDR1 reads KGHSH; CDR2 reads LQKENI. The CDR3 length is 14 residues. Unmatched junction bases numbered 13, after V lost 11 bases and J lost 4 bases. The CDR3 spells CACREGPQGYEQYF. The CDR3 nucleotides are TGTGCCTGTCGGGAGGGACCCCAGGGATACGAGCAGTACTTC.

This clone showed up just once. This same CDR3 is encoded by further DNA sequences in the sample. V usage is TRBV6-5 and J usage is TRBJ1-1; D is ambiguous. V lost 0 bases and J lost 4, with 15 bases in between. This CDR3 spans 16 amino acids. Germline CDR1 is MNHEY and CDR2 is SVGAGI. The CDR3 DNA is TGTGCCAGCAGTTACTCAGAAGGTGTGGCGGCCACTGAAGCTTTCTTT. Its protein is CASSYSEGVAATEAFF.

The rearrangement links TRBV30 to TRBJ1-1; tentatively, D is TRBD1 (5 bases). CDR3 length: 16 amino acids. From germline, CDR1 is GTSNPN and CDR2 SVGIG (reference sequence). Trimming removed 2 bases from V and 1 base from J, with 17 bases in between. This CDR3 is CAWSPRSRQTNTEAFF. CDR3 nucleotide sequence: TGTGCCTGGAGTCCCCGATCAAGACAGACGAACACTGAAGCTTTCTTT.

This clone was detected only once. This sequence joins TRBV2 and TRBJ1-1, with 7 nucleotides matching TRBD1. Germline-derived CDR1 and CDR2 are SNHLY and FYNNEI. The CDR3 contains 14 residues. V lost 6 bases, J lost 2 bases, and 6 bases stayed unmatched. CDR3 region: CASSDGTANTEAFF. Written as DNA, the CDR3 is TGTGCCAGCAGCGATGGGACAGCCAACACTGAAGCTTTCTTT.

This chain connects TRBV30 to TRBJ2-3, with TRBD2 identical over 7 bases. V lost 7 bases and J lost 4; bases outside the gene matches: 8. Germline CDR1 GTSNPN, CDR2 SVGIG (reference sequence). This CDR3 comprises 13 residues. CDR3 sequence: CASSGGSADTQYF. The CDR3 nucleotides are TGTGCCTCCTCCGGCGGGAGCGCAGATACGCAGTATTTT. Based on the CDR3 plus reference TRBV30 and TRBJ2-3, the full variable domain is SQTIHQWPATLVQPVGSPLSLECTVEGTSNPNLYWYRQAAGRGLQLLFYSVGIGQISSEVPQNLSASRPQDRQFILSSKKLLLSDSGFYLCASSGGSADTQYFGPGTRLTVL.

In its sample, this clone was seen a few times. The chain links TRBV6-4 to TRBJ1-1; 7 nucleotides line up with TRBD1. CDR1 is MRHNA, CDR2 SNTAGT, per germline. V trimming: 4 bases; J trimming: 0 bases; junction bases outside the gene matches: 8. This CDR3 is built from 16 residues. The CDR3 spells CASSASRTGVNTEAFF. The CDR3 nucleotides read TGTGCCAGCAGTGCCTCAAGAACAGGGGTGAACACTGAAGCTTTCTTT.

This clone was counted between two and nine times. The chain carries TRBV5-1 and TRBJ1-5, with D possibly matching TRBD1 (6 bases). The CDR3 contains 15 residues. The V gene lost 0 bases and the J gene lost 3 bases, with 10 bases spanning the gap. The germline V gene has CDR1 SGHRS and CDR2 YFSETQ. CDR3 sequence: CASSLDGQHNQPQHF. DNA of the CDR3: TGCGCCAGCAGCTTGGACGGACAGCACAATCAGCCCCAGCATTTT.